This T cell receptor beta chain was documented in a study of regulatory dendritic cells for organ transplantation. General study results and limits: Alloreactive memory CD8+ T cell pools varied considerably between individuals. Memory CD8+ clonal expansion seemed more limited with regulatory than mature dendritic cells.

Profiled with immunoSEQ multiplex PCR; TCRdb holds only in-frame clones, not every one. This sample has fewer than 50,000 clones, with 75% to 95% found just once. CD4+ or CD8+ T cells were sorted as naive CD45RA+ or memory CD45RO+. This CDR3 has 13 residues. Germline CDR1 and CDR2: SGHNT and YYREEE (reference sequence). Unmatched junction bases numbered 1, after V lost 4 bases and J lost 4 bases. Notes on this clone: The antigen is unknown.

The chain uses TRBV5-4 and TRBJ2-3, with TRBD2 matching 9 bases. The source of this sequence is a human donor in good health. Sequencing was carried out using naive CD8+ T cells from blood. The subset here: CD45RA+ naive T cells. The CDR3 nucleotides are TGTGCCAGCAGCGCGGGGGGGTCAGATACGCAGTATTTT. Its protein product is CASSAGGSDTQYF.